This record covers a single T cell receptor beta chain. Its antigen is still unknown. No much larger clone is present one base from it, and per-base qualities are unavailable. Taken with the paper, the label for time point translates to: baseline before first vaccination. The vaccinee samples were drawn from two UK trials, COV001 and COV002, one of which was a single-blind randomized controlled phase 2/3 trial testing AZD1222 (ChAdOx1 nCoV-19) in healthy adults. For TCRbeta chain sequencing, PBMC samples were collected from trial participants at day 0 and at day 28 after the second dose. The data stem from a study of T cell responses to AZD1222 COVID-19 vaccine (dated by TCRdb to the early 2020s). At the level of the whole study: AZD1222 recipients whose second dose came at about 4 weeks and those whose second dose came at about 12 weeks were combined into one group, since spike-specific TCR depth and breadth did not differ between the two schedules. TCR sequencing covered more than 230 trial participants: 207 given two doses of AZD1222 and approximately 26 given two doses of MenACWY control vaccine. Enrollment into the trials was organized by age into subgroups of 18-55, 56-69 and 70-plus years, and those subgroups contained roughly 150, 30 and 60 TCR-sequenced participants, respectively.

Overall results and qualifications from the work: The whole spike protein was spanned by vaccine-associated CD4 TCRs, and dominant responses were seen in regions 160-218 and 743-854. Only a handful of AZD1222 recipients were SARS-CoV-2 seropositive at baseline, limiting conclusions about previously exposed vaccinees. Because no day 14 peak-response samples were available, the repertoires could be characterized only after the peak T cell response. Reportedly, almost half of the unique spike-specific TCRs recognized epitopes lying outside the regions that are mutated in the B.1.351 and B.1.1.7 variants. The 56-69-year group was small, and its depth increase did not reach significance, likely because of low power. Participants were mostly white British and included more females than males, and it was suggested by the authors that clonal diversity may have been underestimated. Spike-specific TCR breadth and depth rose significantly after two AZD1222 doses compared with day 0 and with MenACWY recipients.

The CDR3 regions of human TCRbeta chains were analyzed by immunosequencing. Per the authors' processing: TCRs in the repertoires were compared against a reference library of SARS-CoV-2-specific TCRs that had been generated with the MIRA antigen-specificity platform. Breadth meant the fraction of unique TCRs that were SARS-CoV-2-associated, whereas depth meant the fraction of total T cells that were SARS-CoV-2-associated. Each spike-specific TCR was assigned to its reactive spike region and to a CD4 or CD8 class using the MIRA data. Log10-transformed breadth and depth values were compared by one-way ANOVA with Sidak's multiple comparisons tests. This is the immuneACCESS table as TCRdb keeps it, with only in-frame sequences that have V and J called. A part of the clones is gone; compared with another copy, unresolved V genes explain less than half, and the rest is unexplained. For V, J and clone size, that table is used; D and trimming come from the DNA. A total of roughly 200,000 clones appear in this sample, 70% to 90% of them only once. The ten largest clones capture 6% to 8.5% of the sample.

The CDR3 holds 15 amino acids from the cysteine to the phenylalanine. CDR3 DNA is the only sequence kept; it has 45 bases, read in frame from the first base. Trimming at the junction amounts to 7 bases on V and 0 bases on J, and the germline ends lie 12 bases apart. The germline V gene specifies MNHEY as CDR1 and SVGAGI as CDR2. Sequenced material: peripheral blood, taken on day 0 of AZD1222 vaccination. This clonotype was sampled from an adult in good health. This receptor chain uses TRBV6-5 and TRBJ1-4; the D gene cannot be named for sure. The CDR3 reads CASKARSSTNEKLFF. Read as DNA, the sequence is TGTGCCAGCAAGGCGAGGAGTTCAACTAATGAAAAACTGTTTTTT.